This T cell receptor (beta chain) was sequenced in a study of lymphopenia after photon versus proton radiotherapy. CDR1 is SSHAT, CDR2 FNYEAQ, per germline (reference sequence). The CDR3 extends over 16 amino acids. As concerns this clone: Mismatch with germline at one junction end may stem from a read error.

Some clones are missing from TCRdb's copy, which holds only in-frame ones; the method was immunoSEQ multiplex PCR. The sample yields roughly 65,000 clones, more than 75% seen once. This TCR came from a woman in her 70s with pancreatic cancer. The V and J genes are TRBV7-7 and TRBJ1-4, with TRBD1 as a possible D gene (5 bases). This specimen was peripheral blood, taken from a patient treated with photon-based radiotherapy. CDR3 bases: TGTGCTAGCATCCCTTTGGGTCACAGGCCGAATGAAAAACTGTTTTTT. Translating it yields CASIPLGHRPNEKLFF. Full variable domain (outside the CDR3, taken from reference TRBV7-7 and TRBJ1-4): GAGVSQSPRYKVTKRGQDVTLRCDPISSHATLYWYQQALGQGPEFLTYFNYEAQPDKSGLPSDRFSAERPEGSISTLTIQRTEQRDSAMYRCASIPLGHRPNEKLFFGSGTQLSVL.